The clone carrying this T cell receptor (beta chain) was found once. These data come from a study of CD8+ T cells in alopecia areata. J was trimmed by 6 bases and V by 6 bases; bases with no gene match: 12. The germline CDR1 and CDR2 sequences are SNHLY and FYNNEI. The CDR3 runs 15 residues. Treatment defined: oral pan-JAK inhibitor, 5-10 mg twice daily. In each case, RNA was isolated and then reverse transcribed into cDNA as the sequencing template. The assay was immunoSEQ multiplex PCR, and TCRdb's table has in-frame clones only and misses some. The data hold roughly 190,000 clones, with around three fifths observed a single time.

The source was CD4+ T cells sorted from blood, collected between weeks 47 and 50, from a patient treated with tofacitinib. V gene TRBV2 combines with J gene TRBJ1-1; TRBD1 aligns across 8 bases. The source is a human donor with alopecia areata. The CDR3 sequence: CASRLGMDREAEAFF. CDR3 nucleotides: TGTGCCAGCAGATTAGGCATGGACAGGGAGGCTGAAGCTTTCTTT.